Presented here are 32 T cell receptor beta chains from one specimen sequenced in a study of graft-versus-host responses after intestinal transplantation. Antigen specificity for these receptors is unknown. Method: immunoSEQ multiplex PCR; TCRdb's copy keeps in-frame clones and lacks some. In the table there are more than 65,000 clones, 85% to 95% of which are singletons. Sequencing was performed on unstimulated CD8+ T cells sorted from spleen or lymph node cells, taken before transplant. The source is a human donor who was the organ donor for an intestinal transplant.

V and J are TRBV6-5 and TRBJ2-1; TRBD1 agrees at 8 bases. Germline-derived CDR1 and CDR2 are MNHEY and SVGAGI. CDR3 length: 14 amino acids. The J segment lost 5 bases and the V segment lost 6 bases, leaving 6 bases of the junction unmatched. For the CDR3, the DNA is TGTGCCAGCAGCATGACAGGGGCAAACAATGAGCAGTTCTTC. It is translated as CASSMTGANNEQFF.

V is TRBV7-9 and J is TRBJ2-3; a weak D match, TRBD2 (6 bases). The CDR3 consists of 13 residues. V lost 7 bases to trimming and J lost 4 bases, with 12 bases between them. Looked up from germline, CDR1 is SEHNR and CDR2 is FQNEAQ (reference sequence). The CDR3, as DNA: TGTGCCAGCATCGGGGGATCCGCAGATACGCAGTATTTT. Translated: CASIGGSADTQYF.

The rearrangement joins TRBV27 to TRBJ1-1; weak D call: TRBD1 (5 bases). The CDR3 totals 14 residues. The germline V gene encodes CDR1 MNHEY and CDR2 SMNVEV (reference sequence). V was cut by 2 bases and J by 1 base, with 8 bases left in between. The CDR3 loop is CASSLGAGNTEAFF. CDR3 sequence (DNA): TGTGCCAGCAGTTTAGGGGCAGGGAACACTGAAGCTTTCTTT.

The gene calls are TRBV27 and TRBJ2-7; D perhaps matches TRBD2 (6 bases). Germline CDR1 is MNHEY and CDR2 is SMNVEV (reference sequence). The V and J ends lost 6 bases and 2 bases respectively, with 11 bases between them. This CDR3 is built from 13 residues. The CDR3 protein is CASRPRLAYEQYF. In DNA, the CDR3 is TGTGCCAGCAGACCCAGACTAGCCTACGAGCAGTACTTC.

V is TRBV27 and J is TRBJ2-3; D unresolved. The CDR3 extends over 12 amino acids. Trimming stripped 5 bases from V and 3 bases from J, with 6 bases between. Germline lookup yields CDR1 MNHEY and CDR2 SMNVEV (reference sequence). The CDR3 DNA is TGTGCCAGCAGTCCCAGGACAGATACGCAGTATTTT. Residues: CASSPRTDTQYF.

This chain joins TRBV28 and TRBJ2-7; D possibly corresponds to TRBD1 (6 bases). The CDR3 has 12 amino acids. V was trimmed by 5 bases and J by 5 bases, leaving 10 bases between them. Germline V gene lookup returns CDR1 MDHEN and CDR2 SYDVKM. CDR3 sequence reads: CASSTSGDEQYF. The CDR3 DNA follows: TGTGCCAGCAGTACCTCAGGGGACGAGCAGTACTTC.

This chain connects TRBV7-3 to TRBJ2-3; 9 bases are a match to TRBD2. The V gene's germline CDR1 is SGHTA and CDR2 FQGTGA. The junction had 12 bases not matched to a gene; V was cut back by 5 bases and J by 6 bases. The CDR3 has 16 amino acids. The chain's CDR3 is CASSPVSSGDGDTQYF. The CDR3 region has the DNA TGTGCCAGCAGCCCGGTCTCTAGCGGGGATGGTGATACGCAGTATTTT.

The J gene is TRBJ2-7, the V gene TRBV7-3, with 7 bases identical to TRBD2. V lost 5 bases, J lost 6 bases, and 10 bases stayed unmatched. The germline V gene encodes CDR1 SGHTA and CDR2 FQGTGA. This CDR3 is built from 14 residues. CDR3 protein: CASSPGTGGSEQYF. CDR3 nucleotides: TGTGCCAGCAGCCCTGGTACCGGGGGGAGCGAGCAGTACTTC.

The chain combines TRBV2 with TRBJ2-7; D is perhaps TRBD1 (6 bases). Germline assignment: CDR1 SNHLY and CDR2 FYNNEI. Trimming left V 5 bases short and J 5 bases short, with 13 bases between. The CDR3 covers 13 residues. The CDR3 is CASSIARGNEQYF. The CDR3 DNA reads TGTGCCAGCAGTATCGCCAGGGGTAACGAGCAGTACTTC. The full variable domain, with the rest looked up from reference TRBV2 and TRBJ2-7, is EPEVTQTPSHQVTQMGQEVILRCVPISNHLYFYWYRQILGQKVEFLVSFYNNEISEKSEIFDDQFSVERPDGSNFTLKIRSTKLEDSAMYFCASSIARGNEQYFGPGTRLTVT.

The CDR3 bases are TGTGCCAGCAGTGGAGTGCAACTAGCGGCGGGCAATGAGCAGTTCTTC. This translates into CASSGVQLAAGNEQFF. The chain is built from TRBV2 and TRBJ2-1, with 8 bases fitting TRBD2. Germline CDR1 is SNHLY and CDR2 is FYNNEI. V trimming: 4 bases; J trimming: 6 bases; junction bases outside the gene matches: 11. The CDR3 loop spans 16 amino acids.

This clone appeared a single time. The genes are TRBV11-2 and TRBJ2-7; the D gene is possibly TRBD1 (5 bases). The germline V gene encodes CDR1 SGHAT and CDR2 FQNNGV. Trimming removed 2 bases at V and 3 bases at J, with 11 bases between. The CDR3 has 14 amino acids. CDR3 in amino acids: CASSLYQDIYEQYF. CDR3 nucleotides: TGTGCCAGCAGCTTATATCAGGACATCTACGAGCAGTACTTC.

The rearrangement joins TRBV4-3 to TRBJ2-3; D perhaps matches TRBD2 (6 bases). V dropped 0 bases and J dropped 2 bases, with 15 bases sitting between them. Germline V lookup: CDR1 LGHNA, CDR2 YSLEER. This CDR3 is 17 amino acids long. CDR3 coding DNA: TGCGCCAGCAGCCAAGATGGTGAGACTAGGAACACAGATACGCAGTATTTT. Its translation: CASSQDGETRNTDTQYF.

The chain recombines TRBV7-8 with TRBJ2-2; 8 bases map to TRBD1. CDR3 size: 15 residues. V lost 5 bases and J lost 3; bases outside the gene matches: 5. The germline V gene encodes CDR1 SGHVS and CDR2 FQNEAQ. The chain's CDR3 is CASSLQGADTGELFF. DNA of the CDR3: TGTGCCAGCAGCCTCCAGGGGGCCGACACCGGGGAGCTGTTTTTT.

The chain combines TRBV6-5 with TRBJ1-1; the D gene is possibly TRBD1 (6 bases). The V end lost 2 bases, the J end lost 4 bases, and 14 bases lay between the germline ends. The CDR3 totals 15 residues. The V gene's germline CDR1 is MNHEY and CDR2 SVGAGI. The CDR3, as DNA: TGTGCCAGCAGTTACGTCTCAGGGGTCCCCACTGAAGCTTTCTTT. It yields the protein CASSYVSGVPTEAFF.

The V call is TRBV4-2, the J call TRBJ1-1; no definite D call. The CDR3 has 12 residues. V was trimmed by 0 bases and J by 11 bases, leaving 10 bases between them. CDR1 and CDR2 from the germline V gene are LGHNA and YNFKEQ. In DNA, the CDR3 is TGTGCCAGCAGCCAAGATGGAAACGGGGCTTTCTTT. Translating it yields CASSQDGNGAFF.

This clone was counted a single time. This rearrangement joins TRBV27 to TRBJ2-1; 10 bases are a match to TRBD2. The CDR3 has 13 residues. Trimming took 7 bases from V and 4 from J; bases not matched to a gene: 1. CDR1 is MNHEY, CDR2 SMNVEV, per germline (reference sequence). The DNA of the CDR3 is TGTGCCAGCATAGCGGGGGGTTACAATGAGCAGTTCTTC. This translates into CASIAGGYNEQFF.

The chain carries TRBV2 and TRBJ1-1; tentatively, D is TRBD1 (6 bases). The CDR3 totals 15 residues. The germline gives CDR1 SNHLY, CDR2 FYNNEI. The V end lost 6 bases, the J end lost 6 bases, and 20 bases lay between the germline ends. The CDR3 loop is CASRGRDMGHAEAFF. As DNA, the CDR3 is TGTGCCAGCAGGGGGAGGGACATGGGGCACGCTGAAGCTTTCTTT. Complete variable domain (other parts from reference TRBV2 and TRBJ1-1): EPEVTQTPSHQVTQMGQEVILRCVPISNHLYFYWYRQILGQKVEFLVSFYNNEISEKSEIFDDQFSVERPDGSNFTLKIRSTKLEDSAMYFCASRGRDMGHAEAFFGQGTRLTVV.

This sequence joins TRBV27 and TRBJ1-1, with D uncertain. The CDR3 spans 13 residues. Between the trimmed V and J ends, which lost 6 bases and 0 bases, there was a span of 8 bases. Germline V gene data show CDR1 as MNHEY and CDR2 as SMNVEV (reference sequence). The CDR3 reads CASRTNLNTEAFF. CDR3 DNA sequence: TGTGCCAGCAGAACCAACTTGAACACTGAAGCTTTCTTT.

This clone was found a few times. The V and J genes are TRBV27 and TRBJ1-5; 10 bases fit TRBD1. In germline, CDR1 is MNHEY, CDR2 SMNVEV (reference sequence). J lost 5 bases, V lost 6 bases, and 1 base had no gene match. The CDR3 has 13 amino acids. CDR3 in DNA: TGTGCCAGCAGCGGACAGGGGGATCAGCCCCAGCATTTT. As protein: CASSGQGDQPQHF.

This chain joins TRBV4-2 and TRBJ1-1; possible D gene TRBD1, 5 bases. The CDR3 has 15 residues. Looked up from germline, CDR1 is LGHNA and CDR2 is YNFKEQ. V dropped 0 bases and J dropped 1 base, with 9 bases sitting between them. CDR3 loop: CASSQDVGGNTEAFF. The CDR3 DNA reads as TGTGCCAGCAGCCAAGACGTGGGGGGGAACACTGAAGCTTTCTTT.

The rearrangement links TRBV9 to TRBJ1-1; 8 bases align to TRBD1. J was trimmed by 6 bases and V by 3 bases; bases with no gene match: 7. The CDR3 has 14 residues. Germline V gives CDR1 SGDLS, CDR2 YYNGEE. The chain's CDR3 is CASSATGAGSEAFF. DNA of the CDR3: TGTGCCAGCAGCGCGACAGGGGCTGGGTCTGAAGCTTTCTTT.

The chain has TRBV5-6 and TRBJ1-1, with D unresolved. The CDR3 runs 14 residues. The V gene's germline CDR1 is SGHDT and CDR2 YYEEEE. V was shortened by 0 bases and J by 6 bases, with 12 bases between the two germline ends. The CDR3 loop reads CASSLDSSRAEAFF. Here the CDR3 DNA reads TGTGCCAGCAGCTTGGATAGCAGCCGCGCTGAAGCTTTCTTT.

The V and J genes are TRBV7-9 and TRBJ2-7, with unresolved D. V was pared by 0 bases and J by 6 bases, with 3 bases between. The CDR3 extends over 11 amino acids. Germline lookup yields CDR1 SEHNR and CDR2 FQNEAQ (reference sequence). In nucleotides, the CDR3 is TGTGCCAGCAGCTTAGCCTTCGAGCAGTACTTC. It codes for CASSLAFEQYF.

This clone was seen once. At one end the junction does not follow the germline gene, possibly because of a read error. The rearrangement links TRBV10-3 to TRBJ2-7, with unresolved D. The germline gives CDR1 ENHRY, CDR2 SYGVKD. The CDR3 loop spans 14 amino acids. The CDR3: CAISESGSSYKQYF. As DNA, the CDR3 is TGTGCCATCAGTGAGTCGGGCAGCTCCTACAAGCAGTACTTC.

In its sample, this clone was seen once. The rearrangement uses TRBV15 and TRBJ1-1; D not resolved. The V gene's germline CDR1 is LNHNV and CDR2 YYDKDF (reference sequence). This CDR3 contains 13 residues. Trimming cost V 0 bases and J 5 bases, with 7 bases left between them. The CDR3 nucleotides are TGTGCCACCAGCAGAGATTACGGGACTGAAGCTTTCTTT. Its protein is CATSRDYGTEAFF.

The rearrangement links TRBV4-2 to TRBJ1-2; D possibly corresponds to TRBD1 (6 bases). This CDR3 has 16 amino acids. Germline V gene sequence: CDR1 LGHNA, CDR2 YNFKEQ. Between the trimmed V and J ends, which lost 0 bases and 7 bases, there was a span of 18 bases. The CDR3 loop is CASSQDWRRARGGYTF. CDR3 bases: TGTGCCAGCAGCCAAGATTGGAGAAGAGCCAGGGGTGGCTACACCTTC.

The chain joins TRBV4-1 to TRBJ2-3; the D gene is possibly TRBD1 (6 bases). Germline CDR1 is MGHRA and CDR2 is YSYEKL. This CDR3 spans 15 amino acids. The V end lost 3 bases, the J end lost 0 bases, and 10 bases lay between the germline ends. The CDR3 spells CASSQGAVSTDTQYF. CDR3 nucleotides: TGCGCCAGCAGCCAGGGGGCGGTTAGCACAGATACGCAGTATTTT.

The genes are TRBV11-2 and TRBJ1-2; D call uncertain. This CDR3 has 16 residues. V lost 4 bases and J lost 8, with 23 bases in between. The germline V gene encodes CDR1 SGHAT and CDR2 FQNNGV. For the CDR3, the DNA is TGTGCCAGCAGCTCACTCCGAGGGAGACGACCGACCGGCTACACCTTC. This sequence encodes CASSSLRGRRPTGYTF.

The chain employs TRBV4-3 and TRBJ2-2; the D gene is possibly TRBD1 (5 bases). Germline V lookup: CDR1 LGHNA, CDR2 YSLEER. Deletions cut 0 bases from V and 6 bases from J, with 14 bases between. CDR3 size: 16 residues. The CDR3: CASSQDASGYPGELFF. The CDR3, as DNA: TGCGCCAGCAGCCAAGACGCCTCAGGGTACCCCGGGGAGCTGTTTTTT.

This clone was observed a single time. The rearrangement links TRBV21-1 to TRBJ2-1; the table's D call of TRBD2 was not tested on the DNA. TRBV21-1 is termed a pseudogene. The CDR3 length is 16 residues. CDR3 DNA: TGTGCCAGCAGTAGACTAGCGGGGCCGCACTACAATGAGCAGTTCTTC. Translated: CASSRLAGPHYNEQFF.

This rearrangement joins TRBV4-3 to TRBJ2-2; D is unresolved. CDR3 size: 13 residues. Germline V CDR1 and CDR2: LGHNA, YSLEER. V lost 0 bases and J lost 6, with 5 bases in between. CDR3 sequence reads: CASSQDVSGELFF. CDR3 bases: TGCGCCAGCAGCCAAGATGTATCCGGGGAGCTGTTTTTT.

The genes are TRBV18 and TRBJ1-2; D gene unclear. The V end lost 1 base, the J end lost 4 bases, and 10 bases lay between the germline ends. Germline V lookup: CDR1 KGHSH, CDR2 LQKENI. This CDR3 comprises 14 residues. CDR3 residues: CASSPLDGVYGYTF. The DNA for the CDR3 is TGTGCCAGCTCACCACTGGACGGGGTCTATGGCTACACCTTC.